Below, one T cell receptor (beta chain) is given with its context. The data were obtained in a study of blood T cell repertoires in COVID-19. The CDR3 covers 16 residues. CDR1 and CDR2 (germline): MNHEY, SMNVEV (reference sequence). J was trimmed by 7 bases and V by 0 bases; bases with no gene match: 11. Assay used: immunoSEQ multiplex PCR; TCRdb lists only in-frame clones, some missing. This table has fewer than 300,000 clones, approximately 84% appearing once. Input material: peripheral blood. The source is a human donor with COVID-19, enrolled during active disease. The donor label of this sample is uncertain. The chain has TRBV27 and TRBJ2-5, with TRBD1 matching 7 bases. CDR3 DNA sequence: TGTGCCAGCAGTTTATCGAATCCGGACAGGACCGGGACCCAGTACTTC. Its protein is CASSLSNPDRTGTQYF.